This T cell receptor (beta chain) originates from a study of shared clonotypes between healthy human individuals. The trim removed 3 bases at V and 6 bases at J, leaving 8 bases unmatched. CDR3 length: 15 residues. The germline V gene encodes CDR1 MGHRA and CDR2 YSYEKL. This clone was observed a handful of times. The repertoire was sequenced with immunoSEQ multiplex PCR; TCRdb's copy has only in-frame clones and lacks some. The table records 550,000 to 600,000 clones, roughly 72% of them present only once. The TCR comes from a woman between 35 and 50 years old in good health. Some clones in this sample may be carry-over from other donors' samples. This sequence joins TRBV4-1 and TRBJ2-1; 7 bases are shared with TRBD1. Sequences were obtained from PBMCs. CDR3 loop: CASSHRRGSVNEQFF. CDR3 coding DNA: TGCGCCAGCAGCCATCGCAGGGGGTCCGTCAATGAGCAGTTCTTC.